This TCR beta chain was documented in a study of OX40 agonist ivuxolimab in advanced cancers. Study at large: Of the participants, about 40% had some prior anti-PD-1, anti-PD-L1 or anti-CTLA-4 therapy, which was allowed.

Notes on this clone: Its antigen is as yet unknown.

Study-level findings and limits: Among the lowest levels of clonal expansion were found in partial responders at 0.1-3.0 mg/kg.

Clones were read by immunoSEQ multiplex PCR, and TCRdb kept only the in-frame ones, dropping some. The table records more than 30,000 clones, about 85% of them present only once. V lost 4 bases and J lost 4, with 15 bases in between. The CDR3 spans 15 residues. The germline V gene encodes CDR1 SGDLS and CDR2 YYNGEE. This clonotype was obtained from an adult with an advanced solid tumor such as melanoma, head and neck, liver or kidney cancer. This specimen consisted of CD4+ or CD8+ T cells sorted from blood, obtained in a trial of the OX40 agonist ivuxolimab. This chain connects TRBV9 to TRBJ1-5; tentatively, D is TRBD1 (5 bases). This chain's CDR3 is CASSWGEGRNQPQHF. The DNA of the CDR3 is TGTGCCAGCAGCTGGGGAGAGGGGAGAAATCAGCCCCAGCATTTT.